This TCR beta chain was profiled in a study of early T cells in non-severe SARS-CoV-2 infection. General observations from the study: Anti-spike CD8 responses were favored by VDJdb matching, which missed private and CD4 specificities.

This clonotype was counted many times. What it binds is not known. TCRdb processed the 5' RACE reads anew with MiXCR; each CDR3 protein has one entry. This table has roughly 25,000 distinct CDR3 sequences, more than 4% appearing once. This CDR3 is 16 amino acids long. Germline CDR1 is SNHLY and CDR2 is FYNNEI. V was trimmed by 8 bases and J by 6 bases, leaving 24 bases between them. The TCR sequence derives from an adult who was a healthcare worker with PCR-confirmed SARS-CoV-2 infection or an uninfected control (not recorded which). This chain joins TRBV2 and TRBJ2-3; D is undetermined. Sequenced: whole blood. The CDR3 spells CASARSKGIFADTQYF. The CDR3 bases are TGTGCCAGCGCCAGGAGCAAAGGTATCTTTGCGGATACGCAGTATTTT.